This is a list of T cell receptor beta chains from one sample in a study of response to subunit inactivated influenza vaccine. TCRdb ran MiXCR on the RT-PCR reads and lists one entry per CDR3 protein. The table lists 150,000 to 200,000 distinct CDR3 sequences, roughly 12% of them singletons. These sequences were also reported in another study, on T cells expressing NK-cell markers.

This specimen consisted of CD8+ T cells sorted from PBMCs, obtained approximately 13 days after vaccination. These receptors were taken from a man aged 45-65 years who received an inactivated influenza vaccine. The CDR3 runs from the conserved cysteine through the conserved F or W. A D gene is named only where the DNA matches it firmly. Size is omitted from some rows. Given values are once, few, many or a class for expanded clones.

V	size	D	J	CDR3	DNA
TRBV29-1	NA	TRBD1	TRBJ2-7	CSVETAGQGAYEQYF	TGCAGCGTTGAGACGGCGGGACAGGGGGCCTACGAGCAGTACTTC
TRBV12-3/TRBV12-4	many	TRBD1	TRBJ1-2	CASSLGTGYGYTF	TGTGCCAGCAGTTTAGGGACAGGGTATGGCTACACCTTC
TRBV7-8	NA	TRBD1	TRBJ2-7	CASSRFPGTDYEQYF	TGTGCCAGCAGCCGTTTCCCCGGGACAGACTACGAGCAGTACTTC
TRBV28	few	NA	TRBJ1-5	CASSFSPYSNQPQHF	TGTGCCAGCAGTTTCTCGCCCTATAGCAATCAGCCCCAGCATTTT
TRBV7-9	NA	TRBD1	TRBJ2-1	CASSLTGAFTDEQFF	TGTGCCAGCAGCCTGACAGGGGCATTTACGGATGAGCAGTTCTTC
TRBV7-9	NA	NA	TRBJ2-3	CASSLISITDTQYF	TGTGCCAGCAGCTTAATCTCCATCACAGATACGCAGTATTTT
TRBV5-1	few	TRBD1	TRBJ2-2	CASSSWTGFDGELFF	TGCGCCAGCAGCTCGTGGACAGGGTTTGACGGGGAGCTGTTTTTT
TRBV9	once	NA	TRBJ2-1	CASSSRGGSSYNEQFF	TGTGCCAGCAGCTCTCGAGGGGGGAGCTCCTACAATGAGCAGTTCTTC
TRBV5-1	NA	NA	TRBJ1-2	CASSLGSSYGYTF	TGCGCCAGCAGCTTGGGCAGTTCCTATGGCTACACCTTC
TRBV7-9	many	NA	TRBJ2-7	CASSLGGSEQYF	TGTGCCAGCAGCTTAGGGGGTAGCGAGCAGTACTTC
TRBV4-3	NA	TRBD2	TRBJ2-3	CASSQGIAGSTDTQYF	TGCGCCAGCAGCCAAGGCATAGCGGGGAGCACAGATACGCAGTATTTT
TRBV12-3/TRBV12-4	NA	NA	TRBJ2-7	CASSLVGMVRYEQYF	TGTGCCAGCAGTTTAGTGGGGATGGTACGGTACGAGCAGTACTTC
TRBV5-6	NA	TRBD1	TRBJ2-7	CASSWGTSGTAQLEQYF	TGTGCCAGCAGTTGGGGCACCTCCGGGACAGCCCAGCTCGAGCAGTACTTC
TRBV7-9	few	NA	TRBJ2-1	CASSLIREYNEQFF	TGTGCCAGCAGCTTAATCCGGGAGTACAATGAGCAGTTCTTC
TRBV18	few	TRBD1	TRBJ2-1	CASSHPPGTGDEQFF	TGTGCCAGCTCACACCCCCCCGGGACAGGGGATGAGCAGTTCTTC
TRBV9	NA	TRBD2	TRBJ2-1	CASSVDLAGGRNEQFF	TGTGCCAGCAGCGTAGATCTAGCGGGAGGGCGAAATGAGCAGTTCTTC
TRBV27	NA	TRBD2	TRBJ2-3	CASSFGLAVSTDTQYF	TGTGCCAGCAGTTTCGGGCTAGCGGTTAGCACAGATACGCAGTATTTT
TRBV9	many	NA	TRBJ2-1	CASSVVGGNSYNEQFF	TGTGCCAGCAGCGTAGTTGGCGGGAACTCCTACAATGAGCAGTTCTTC
TRBV7-2	few	TRBD2	TRBJ2-7	CASSTRTSGIYEQYF	TGTGCCAGCAGCACCCGGACTAGCGGGATCTACGAGCAGTACTTC
TRBV6-2/TRBV6-3	few	NA	TRBJ1-2	CASSLVGLENGYTF	TGTGCCAGCAGTCTTGTTGGACTCGAAAATGGCTACACCTTC
TRBV5-1	many	NA	TRBJ1-1	CASSLGAGTEAFF	TGCGCCAGCAGCTTGGGTGCGGGGACTGAAGCTTTCTTT
TRBV28	many	NA	TRBJ2-5	CASGETQYF	TGTGCCAGCGGAGAGACCCAGTACTTC
TRBV5-5	many	NA	TRBJ1-5	CASSLNSNQPQHF	TGTGCCAGCAGCTTGAACAGCAATCAGCCCCAGCATTTT
TRBV12-3/TRBV12-4	many	NA	TRBJ2-7	CASSAAGHSYEQYF	TGTGCCAGCAGTGCCGCCGGACACTCCTACGAGCAGTACTTC
TRBV5-1	many	TRBD1	TRBJ2-7	CASSVDRASYEQYF	TGCGCCAGCAGCGTGGACAGGGCCTCCTACGAGCAGTACTTC
TRBV5-6	NA	NA	TRBJ2-3	CASSLGLRGPDVDTQYF	TGTGCCAGCAGCTTGGGTTTACGGGGGCCTGACGTCGATACGCAGTATTTT
TRBV7-6	few	NA	TRBJ2-2	CASSYPARGTNTGELFF	TGTGCCAGCTCCTACCCCGCCCGGGGTACGAACACCGGGGAGCTGTTTTTT
TRBV9	few	NA	TRBJ2-3	CASSKAGSGDTQYF	TGTGCCAGCAGCAAGGCGGGATCGGGGGATACGCAGTATTTT
TRBV6-5	few	NA	TRBJ2-1	CASSYFSGNEQFF	TGTGCCAGCAGTTACTTCTCCGGCAATGAGCAGTTCTTC
TRBV7-2	many	NA	TRBJ2-6	CASNSGANVLTF	TGTGCCAGCAACTCTGGGGCCAACGTCCTGACTTTC
TRBV12-3/TRBV12-4	many	NA	TRBJ1-1	CASSFLGTNTEAFF	TGTGCCAGCAGTTTTCTTGGGACGAACACTGAAGCTTTCTTT
TRBV28	few	NA	TRBJ2-1	CASSFGINEQFF	TGTGCCAGCAGTTTCGGGATCAATGAGCAGTTCTTC
TRBV5-6	few	NA	TRBJ2-7	CASSFWGLYEQYF	TGTGCCAGCAGCTTTTGGGGACTCTACGAGCAGTACTTC
TRBV10-3	many	NA	TRBJ1-1	CAISDGRNTEAFF	TGTGCCATCAGTGATGGGAGGAACACTGAAGCTTTCTTT
TRBV28	NA	NA	TRBJ2-3	CASSPLPISADTQYF	TGTGCCAGCAGCCCCCTTCCGATTTCCGCAGATACGCAGTATTTT
TRBV9	few	NA	TRBJ1-3	CASSAGHLTGNTIYF	TGTGCCAGCAGCGCGGGACATCTTACTGGAAACACCATATATTTT
TRBV20-1	NA	TRBD1	TRBJ2-5	CSAQQGVRETQYF	TGCAGTGCTCAACAGGGGGTTAGGGAGACCCAGTACTTC
TRBV3-1	NA	NA	TRBJ2-7	CASSQRLEQYF	TGTGCCAGCAGCCAACGGCTCGAGCAGTACTTC
TRBV6-5	NA	NA	TRBJ2-1	CASSYSILAASYNEQFF	TGTGCCAGCAGTTACTCGATTTTGGCGGCTTCCTACAATGAGCAGTTCTTC
TRBV14	few	NA	TRBJ2-1	CASSQDRGRGLPGDEQFF	TGTGCCAGCAGCCAAGATCGTGGCAGGGGACTGCCTGGGGATGAGCAGTTCTTC
TRBV7-9	NA	NA	TRBJ1-1	CASTGRPTEAFF	TGTGCCAGCACAGGGCGGCCCACTGAAGCTTTCTTT
TRBV3-1	NA	TRBD1	TRBJ2-7	CASSQESAATGVYEQYF	TGTGCCAGCAGCCAAGAATCGGCTGCGACAGGGGTCTACGAGCAGTACTTC